Here is one T cell receptor (beta chain) with its context. The sample is drawn from a study of blood T cell repertoires in COVID-19. Only in-frame clones appear in the TCRdb table, and some are missing; sequencing was by immunoSEQ multiplex PCR. The sample includes about 250,000 clones, approximately 80% seen only once; the top ten take around 8.9%. The sequencing input was peripheral blood. The sequence derives from a man older than 75 with acute or convalescent COVID-19.

The DNA of the CDR3 is TGTGCCACCGCTCCTGGGGGGAATTCACCCCTCCACTTT. The encoded protein is CATAPGGNSPLHF. V gene TRBV28 combines with J gene TRBJ1-6, with TRBD1 as a possible D gene (5 bases). CDR1 is MDHEN and CDR2 is SYDVKM in the germline V gene. The ends were cut back, 10 bases at V and 7 bases at J, with 14 bases in the middle. The CDR3 extends over 13 amino acids.